The TCR beta chain under discussion was sequenced for a study of molecular identifiers for immune sequencing clone quantification. This clonotype has only a few counts. V lost 2 bases to trimming and J lost 8 bases, with 18 bases between them. In germline, CDR1 is MNHEY, CDR2 SVGAGI. There are 15 residues in the CDR3. Previously described methods and listed TCR primers produced bulk TCR libraries. TCRdb passed the PCR reads through MiXCR, listing each CDR3 protein once. The sample lists approximately 500,000 distinct CDR3 sequences, around 23% occurring once. V usage is TRBV6-5 and J usage is TRBJ1-2, with D perhaps TRBD1 (5 bases). The origin of this receptor is a human donor in good health. Some libraries in this study had Jurkat cell RNA spiked in. The sequenced material came from naive CD8+ T cells from blood, with Jurkat cell RNA spiked in. Sample subset: FACS-sorted CD8+CD4-CCR7+CD45RA+ naive T cells. The CDR3 reads CASSYNGGRENGYTF. The CDR3 DNA reads as TGTGCCAGCAGTTACAATGGCGGCAGGGAGAACGGCTACACCTTC.